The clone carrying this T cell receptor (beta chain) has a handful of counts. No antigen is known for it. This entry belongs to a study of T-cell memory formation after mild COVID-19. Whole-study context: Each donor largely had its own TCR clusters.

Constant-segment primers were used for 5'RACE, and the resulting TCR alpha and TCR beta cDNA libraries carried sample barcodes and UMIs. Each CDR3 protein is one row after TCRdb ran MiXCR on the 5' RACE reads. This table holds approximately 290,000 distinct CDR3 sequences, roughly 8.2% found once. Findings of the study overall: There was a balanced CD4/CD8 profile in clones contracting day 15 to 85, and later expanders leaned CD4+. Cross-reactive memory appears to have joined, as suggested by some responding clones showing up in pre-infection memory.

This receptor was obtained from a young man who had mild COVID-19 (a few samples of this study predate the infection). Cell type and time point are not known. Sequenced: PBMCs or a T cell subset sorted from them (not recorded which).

The CDR3 sequence: CASSPGFSTDTQYF. For the CDR3, the DNA is TGCGCCAGCAGCCCTGGTTTCTCCACAGATACGCAGTATTTT. The chain uses TRBV4-3 and TRBJ2-3; no firm D call. Germline V gives CDR1 LGHNA, CDR2 YSLEER. Trimming shortened V by 4 bases and J by 2 bases, and 10 bases separated the two germline ends. There are 14 residues in the CDR3.